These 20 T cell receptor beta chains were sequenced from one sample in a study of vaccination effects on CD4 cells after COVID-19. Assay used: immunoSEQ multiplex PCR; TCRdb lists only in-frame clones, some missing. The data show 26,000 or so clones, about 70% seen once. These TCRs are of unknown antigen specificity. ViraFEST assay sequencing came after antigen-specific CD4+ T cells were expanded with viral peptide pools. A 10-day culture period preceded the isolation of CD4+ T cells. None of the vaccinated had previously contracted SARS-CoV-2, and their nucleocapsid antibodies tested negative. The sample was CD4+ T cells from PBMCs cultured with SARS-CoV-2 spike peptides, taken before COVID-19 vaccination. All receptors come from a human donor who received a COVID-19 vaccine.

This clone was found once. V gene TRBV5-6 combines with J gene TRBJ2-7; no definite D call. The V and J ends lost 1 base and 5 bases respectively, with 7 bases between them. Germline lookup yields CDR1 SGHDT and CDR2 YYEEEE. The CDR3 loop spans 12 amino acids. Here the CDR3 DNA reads TGTGCCAGCAGCTTGCCAGGCAACGAGCAGTACTTC. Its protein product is CASSLPGNEQYF.

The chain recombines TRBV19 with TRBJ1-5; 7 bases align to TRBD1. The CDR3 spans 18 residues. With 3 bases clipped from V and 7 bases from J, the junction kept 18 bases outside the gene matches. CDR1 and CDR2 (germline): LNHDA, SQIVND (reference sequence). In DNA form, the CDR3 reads TGTGCCAGTAGTATCGGCCTCTTGAGACAGGGATCGGGCCAGCCCCAGCATTTT. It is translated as CASSIGLLRQGSGQPQHF.

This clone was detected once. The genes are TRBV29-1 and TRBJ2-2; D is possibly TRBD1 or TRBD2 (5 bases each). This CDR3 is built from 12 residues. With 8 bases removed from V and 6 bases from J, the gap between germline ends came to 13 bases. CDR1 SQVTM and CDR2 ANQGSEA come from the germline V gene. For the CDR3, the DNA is TGCAGCTCTTCGAGGGGAGCCGGGGAGCTGTTTTTT. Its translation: CSSSRGAGELFF.

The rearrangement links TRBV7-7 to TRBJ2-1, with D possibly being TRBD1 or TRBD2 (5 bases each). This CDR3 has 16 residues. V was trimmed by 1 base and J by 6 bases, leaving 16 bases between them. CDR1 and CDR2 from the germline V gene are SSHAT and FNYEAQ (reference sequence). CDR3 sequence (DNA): TGTGCCAGCAGCTTAGGCAGGCTAGTGGGGGTCAATGAGCAGTTCTTC. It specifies CASSLGRLVGVNEQFF.

CDR3 sequence (DNA): TGTGCCAGCAGCTTAGGTTTAGGACCTAACCCGGTGGCGGGCTACACCTTC. Encoded protein: CASSLGLGPNPVAGYTF. The V and J genes are TRBV11-2 and TRBJ1-2, with D uncertain. From germline, CDR1 is SGHAT and CDR2 FQNNGV. The CDR3 runs 17 residues. V gave up 1 base and J gave up 8 bases, with 23 bases separating them.

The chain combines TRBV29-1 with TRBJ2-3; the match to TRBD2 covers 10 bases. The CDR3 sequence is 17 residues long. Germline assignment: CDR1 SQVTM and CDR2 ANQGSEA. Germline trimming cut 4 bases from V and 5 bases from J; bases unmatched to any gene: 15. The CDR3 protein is CSVVVLSSGSFGDTQYF. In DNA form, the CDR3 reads TGCAGCGTTGTGGTTCTGTCTAGCGGGAGTTTTGGAGATACGCAGTATTTT.

The CDR3 sequence: CASTPRQDASYEQYF. For the CDR3, the DNA is TGCGCCAGCACCCCGCGACAGGACGCCTCCTACGAGCAGTACTTC. J is TRBJ2-7 and V is TRBV5-1, with a tentative D call TRBD1 (6 bases). This CDR3 contains 15 residues. Trimming shortened V by 6 bases and J by 0 bases, and 16 bases separated the two germline ends. Germline CDR1 is SGHRS and CDR2 is YFSETQ.

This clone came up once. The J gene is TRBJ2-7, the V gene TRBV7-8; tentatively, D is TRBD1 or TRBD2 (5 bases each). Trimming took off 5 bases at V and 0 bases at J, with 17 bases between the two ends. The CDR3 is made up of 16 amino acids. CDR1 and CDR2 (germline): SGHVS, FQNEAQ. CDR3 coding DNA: TGTGCCAGCAGCACTTCGACAGTTACTAGCTCCTACGAGCAGTACTTC. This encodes CASSTSTVTSSYEQYF.

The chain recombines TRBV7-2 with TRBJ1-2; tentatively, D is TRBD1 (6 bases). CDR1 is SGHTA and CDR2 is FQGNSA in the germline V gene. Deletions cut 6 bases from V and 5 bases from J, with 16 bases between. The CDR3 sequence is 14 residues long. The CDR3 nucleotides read TGTGCCAGCAGTCGCGACAGGTTGAAATATGGCTACACCTTC. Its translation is CASSRDRLKYGYTF.

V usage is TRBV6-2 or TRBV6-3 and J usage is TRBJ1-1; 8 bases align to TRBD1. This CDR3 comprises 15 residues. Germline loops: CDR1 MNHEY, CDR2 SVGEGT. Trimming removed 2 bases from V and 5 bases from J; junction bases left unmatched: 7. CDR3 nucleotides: TGTGCCAGCAGTTACAGGCGACAGGGGTTGACTGAAGCTTTCTTT. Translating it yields CASSYRRQGLTEAFF.

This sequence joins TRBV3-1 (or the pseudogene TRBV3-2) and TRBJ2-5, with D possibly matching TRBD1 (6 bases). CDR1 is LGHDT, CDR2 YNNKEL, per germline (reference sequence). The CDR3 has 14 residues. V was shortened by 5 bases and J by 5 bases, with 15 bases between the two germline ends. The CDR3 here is CASSFIGQLETQYF. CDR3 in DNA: TGTGCCAGCAGCTTTATAGGACAGTTGGAGACCCAGTACTTC.

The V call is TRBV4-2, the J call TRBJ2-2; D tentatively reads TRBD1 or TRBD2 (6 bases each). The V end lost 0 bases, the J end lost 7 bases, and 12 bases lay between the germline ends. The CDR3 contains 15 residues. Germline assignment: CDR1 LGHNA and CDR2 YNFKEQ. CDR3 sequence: CASSQDYGGSGELFF. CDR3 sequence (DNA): TGTGCCAGCAGCCAAGATTACGGGGGCAGCGGGGAGCTGTTTTTT.

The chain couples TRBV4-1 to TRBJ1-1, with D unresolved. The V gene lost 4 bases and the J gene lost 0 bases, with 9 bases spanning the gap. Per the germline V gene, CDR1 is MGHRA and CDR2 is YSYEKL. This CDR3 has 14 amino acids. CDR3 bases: TGCGCCAGCAGCCCCGCGTTCTTGAACACTGAAGCTTTCTTT. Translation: CASSPAFLNTEAFF.

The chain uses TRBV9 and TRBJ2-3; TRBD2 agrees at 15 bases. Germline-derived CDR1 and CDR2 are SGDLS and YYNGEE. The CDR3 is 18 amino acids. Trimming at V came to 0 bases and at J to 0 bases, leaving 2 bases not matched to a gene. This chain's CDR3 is CASSVGTSGRASTDTQYF. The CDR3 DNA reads TGTGCCAGCAGCGTAGGGACTAGCGGGAGGGCTAGCACAGATACGCAGTATTTT.

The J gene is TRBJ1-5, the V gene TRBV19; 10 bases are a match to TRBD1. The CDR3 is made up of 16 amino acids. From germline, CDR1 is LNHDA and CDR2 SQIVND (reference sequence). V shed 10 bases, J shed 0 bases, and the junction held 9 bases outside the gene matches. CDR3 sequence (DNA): TGTGCCACGGCCGGGACAGGGGTTTATAGCAATCAGCCCCAGCATTTT. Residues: CATAGTGVYSNQPQHF.

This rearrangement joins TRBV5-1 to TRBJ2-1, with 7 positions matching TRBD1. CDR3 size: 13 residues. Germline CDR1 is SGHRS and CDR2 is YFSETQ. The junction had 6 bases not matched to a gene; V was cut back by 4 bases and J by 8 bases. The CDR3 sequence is CASSMRQGDEQFF. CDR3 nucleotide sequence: TGCGCCAGCAGCATGCGACAGGGTGATGAGCAGTTCTTC.

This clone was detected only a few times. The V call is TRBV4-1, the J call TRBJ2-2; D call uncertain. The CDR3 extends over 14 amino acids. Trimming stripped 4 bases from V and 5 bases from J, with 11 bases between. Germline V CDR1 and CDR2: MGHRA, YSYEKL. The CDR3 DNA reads TGCGCCAGCAGCCGTCACGGGTGGACCGGGGAGCTGTTTTTT. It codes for CASSRHGWTGELFF.

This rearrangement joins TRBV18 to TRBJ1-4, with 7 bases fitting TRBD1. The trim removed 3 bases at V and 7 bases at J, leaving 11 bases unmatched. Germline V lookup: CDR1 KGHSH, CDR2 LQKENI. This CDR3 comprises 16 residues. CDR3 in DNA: TGTGCCAGCTCACCGCGCGAAGGGACAGTCACTGAAAAACTGTTTTTT. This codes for CASSPREGTVTEKLFF.

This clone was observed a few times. In DNA, the CDR3 is TGTGCCAGCAGATTAAACACTGAAGCTTTCTTT. Translated: CASRLNTEAFF. The chain uses TRBV5-4 and TRBJ1-1; D unresolved. Germline values: CDR1 SGHNT, CDR2 YYREEE (reference sequence). Trimming pared 5 bases from V and 2 bases from J, leaving 4 bases between. The CDR3 consists of 11 residues.

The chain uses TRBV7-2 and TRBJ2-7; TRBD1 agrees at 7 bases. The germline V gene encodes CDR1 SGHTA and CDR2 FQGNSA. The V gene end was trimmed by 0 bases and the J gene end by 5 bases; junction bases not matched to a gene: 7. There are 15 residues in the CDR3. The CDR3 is CASSLAGQSFHEQYF. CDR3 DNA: TGTGCCAGCAGCTTAGCGGGACAGTCGTTTCACGAGCAGTACTTC.